These T cell receptor beta chains were read from a single sample in a study of yellow fever vaccine responses in identical twins. TCRdb analysed the RT-PCR reads with MiXCR anew, one entry per CDR3 protein. The data hold some 15,000 distinct CDR3 sequences, with approximately 84% observed a single time. Specimen: T cells from blood (PBMCs), unsorted or a sorted subset (not recorded which), collected before or after yellow fever vaccination (not recorded which). These receptors all stem from a woman aged 18-35 years who received the yellow fever vaccine. CDR3s leave out the opening cysteine and the closing phenylalanine or tryptophan. Clone size is shown for a subset of rows, as once, few, many or a class of expanded clone.

J: TRBJ1-6
size: .
V: TRBV3-1
CDR3: ASSQDGIVTSPLH

J: TRBJ2-5
size: .
V: TRBV29-1
CDR3: SVRQQETQY

J: TRBJ2-1
size: few
V: TRBV20-1
CDR3: SASGQPYNEQF

J: TRBJ2-1
size: .
V: TRBV5-6
CDR3: ASSLQGDEQF

J: TRBJ1-5
size: .
V: TRBV20-1
CDR3: SAKAADQPQH

J: TRBJ1-2
size: .
V: TRBV4-1
CDR3: ASSQETTVNYGYT

J: TRBJ2-2
size: .
V: TRBV7-3
CDR3: ASSLTVTGELF

J: TRBJ2-3
size: .
V: TRBV29-1
CDR3: SVVGGRWEDTQY

J: TRBJ2-1
size: .
V: TRBV18
CDR3: ASSPQAGRDNEQF

J: TRBJ2-7
size: .
V: TRBV29-1
CDR3: SALKTGGEQY

J: TRBJ2-1
size: .
V: TRBV2
CDR3: ASSDRAGDNEQF

J: TRBJ2-1
size: .
V: TRBV5-1
CDR3: ASSLAPSGQGYNEQF

J: TRBJ2-1
size: .
V: TRBV9
CDR3: ASMSGRLAAFSYNEQF

J: TRBJ2-3
size: .
V: TRBV6-2/TRBV6-3
CDR3: ASSYGISGVTDTQY

J: TRBJ2-7
size: few
V: TRBV14
CDR3: ASSQSYLLGSRQGRVAYEQY

J: TRBJ2-1
size: few
V: TRBV11-2
CDR3: ASSLRSNSPANEQF

J: TRBJ2-2
size: .
V: TRBV7-2
CDR3: ASSLARGQAGELF

J: TRBJ1-1
size: .
V: TRBV7-6
CDR3: ASSPITVNTEAF

J: TRBJ2-2
size: .
V: TRBV6-2/TRBV6-3
CDR3: ASTLRGLRGNTGELF

J: TRBJ2-1
size: .
V: TRBV7-9
CDR3: ASSFAGGYSYNEQF

J: TRBJ2-5
size: .
V: TRBV10-3
CDR3: AFRPGLQETQY

J: TRBJ2-1
size: .
V: TRBV29-1
CDR3: SVNSPGLADYNEQF

J: TRBJ2-3
size: once
V: TRBV6-1
CDR3: ATQKYRGGSDTQY

J: TRBJ1-6
size: .
V: TRBV23-1
CDR3: ASSRWAVPFFYSPLH

J: TRBJ2-1
size: .
V: TRBV11-2
CDR3: ASSLGASGRAINEQF

J: TRBJ2-3
size: .
V: TRBV6-1
CDR3: ASSKQGAATDTQY

J: TRBJ2-7
size: .
V: TRBV11-3
CDR3: ASSLDRTGGSGQY

J: TRBJ2-1
size: few
V: TRBV28
CDR3: ASRLAREEEQF